The TCR beta chain described here comes from a study of early T cells in non-severe SARS-CoV-2 infection. Study-wide background: Bulk RNA taken from unsorted whole blood was sequenced, leaving chains unpaired. General study findings and limits: Matching against VDJdb likely underestimated virus-specific expansions, favoring anti-spike CD8.

Unique molecular identifiers (one per individual cDNA molecule) were attached. TCRdb independently ran MiXCR on the 5' RACE reads; one entry per CDR3 protein. The sample lists about 40,000 distinct CDR3 sequences, around 4.5% occurring once. The germline CDR1 and CDR2 sequences are ENHRY and SYGVKD. The V and J ends lost 4 bases and 1 base respectively, with 13 bases between them. The CDR3 contains 15 residues. This clonotype was picked up many times. The target antigen is unknown. What was sequenced was whole blood. The V gene is TRBV10-3, the J gene TRBJ1-2; D perhaps matches TRBD1 (6 bases). The sequence came from an adult who was a healthcare worker with PCR-confirmed SARS-CoV-2 infection or an uninfected control (not recorded which). The CDR3 nucleotides are TGTGCCATCAGTGGTGGACAGAGAAGTAACTATGGCTACACCTTC. Protein product: CAISGGQRSNYGYTF.